This T cell receptor (beta chain) was sequenced for a study of blood T cell repertoires in COVID-19 (dated by TCRdb to 2019 to 2021). Turning to the overall study: Collaborator samples came from the United States, Italy and Spain and covered acute and convalescent phases of COVID-19. Deeply sampled blood TCRbeta repertoires from subjects exposed to, actively infected with, or recovered from COVID-19 were included in the dataset. Where HLA class I and class II types were available, the types were taken from metadata supplied by the sample provider, not from assay-based typing. The repertoires were released in a freely available public database meant as a resource for research on the immune response to SARS-CoV-2. Sample metadata almost always included a de-identified subject ID, COVID-19 status, age in years and sex. The samples were drawn from two sources: the first 160 participants of the ongoing ImmuneRACE study, and 950 to 1,500 subjects contributed by 6 global collaborators. The prospective study material was composed of cDNA or gDNA derived from T cells, B-cell-depleted T cells, or PBMCs. Broader findings and caveats from the paper: Clinical and demographic metadata were provided uncurated, with the amount varying by source and participant.

TCRbeta CDR3 regions were amplified from genomic DNA by means of the immunoSEQ Assay, a bias-controlled multiplex PCR. The source study handled its data this way. The number of nucleated cells in each sample was estimated by amplification of reference gene primers within the assay. To quantify the absolute abundance of each unique TCRbeta CDR3 rearrangement, sequence reads were collapsed and filtered. For each sample, productive Simpson clonality was calculated by taking the square root of Simpson's diversity index across productive rearrangements. The immuneACCESS repertoire file appears here via TCRdb, limited to in-frame rearrangements. These files lack a portion of the clones; in checked studies, under half of the deficit traces to unresolved V genes, and the cause of the others is not known. Clonal size and the V and J genes are those of that table, whereas D and trimming came from the DNA. Across this sample there are roughly 99,000 clones, with about 90% seen only once. The leading ten clones occupy 1% to 1.5% of the sample.

Turning to this clone: What this receptor recognizes is not known. Base qualities are missing; no much larger clone stands one base away.

Collaborating institutions collected whole blood in K2EDTA tubes following their own protocols. For TCRbeta analysis, collaborators shipped samples in one of three forms: frozen whole blood, isolated PBMCs, or DNA extracted from either of those sample types. V was cut back by 5 bases and J by 7 bases, leaving a gap of 15 bases between them. From a lookup of the germline V gene, CDR1 and CDR2 are MNHEY and SVGEGT. Counted from cysteine to phenylalanine, this CDR3 has 14 amino acids. The DNA shown is the 42-base CDR3, in frame from base 1. The chain joins TRBV6-2 or TRBV6-3 to TRBJ1-5; a weak D assignment points to TRBD1 (6 bases agree). The sequenced sample was peripheral blood. This sequence was found in a woman aged 25-40 years with acute or convalescent COVID-19. Here is the DNA: TGTGCCAGCAGTCCCGGACAGCGGGACCAGCCCCAGCATTTT. This is translated as CASSPGQRDQPQHF.